This TCR beta chain emerged from a study of blood T cell repertoires in COVID-19. Background on the study: Nucleic acid was either cDNA or gDNA, and it came from T cells, B-cell-depleted T cells, or PBMCs.

The V end lost 0 bases, the J end lost 0 bases, and 10 bases lay between the germline ends. This CDR3 spans 16 amino acids. Germline loops: CDR1 SGHKS, CDR2 YYEKEE (reference sequence). This clone was detected only a few times. The assay was immunoSEQ multiplex PCR, and TCRdb's table has in-frame clones only and misses some. Of tens of thousands of clones detected, 70% to 90% appear once; the ten largest clones hold around 28%. Sequenced sample: peripheral blood. This TCR was recovered from a human donor in a cohort sampled during active COVID-19. The V call is TRBV5-5, the J call TRBJ2-1; D unclear. Here the CDR3 reads CASSLGAELSYNEQFF. The CDR3 coding sequence is TGTGCCAGCAGCTTGGGTGCGGAGCTCTCCTACAATGAGCAGTTCTTC. The complete variable domain, with remaining parts taken from reference TRBV5-5 and TRBJ2-1, reads DAGVTQSPTHLIKTRGQQVTLRCSPISGHKSVSWYQQVLGQGPQFIFQYYEKEERGRGNFPDRFSARQFPNYSSELNVNALLLGDSALYLCASSLGAELSYNEQFFGPGTRLTVL.